This record looks at one T cell receptor (beta chain) sequence and its context. Its antigen is unidentified. Both 60 Vbeta primers and 13 Jbeta primers went into the PCR. The assay was immunoSEQ multiplex PCR, and TCRdb's table has in-frame clones only and misses some. The sample carries 150,000 to 200,000 clones, approximately 70% recorded once. The sample belongs to a study of cytomegalovirus exposure and HLA in healthy donors. V was trimmed by 2 bases and J by 9 bases, leaving 17 bases between them. The V gene's germline CDR1 is MNHEY and CDR2 SMNVEV (reference sequence). This CDR3 region has 15 residues. Healthy individuals who donated bone marrow served as the donors. Study-level results: In an earlier analysis, about 87% or about 30%: the productive usage of most TCR beta V segments. Investigators reported around 150 TCR beta chains as tied to cytomegalovirus.

The sequence came from a woman aged 25 to 39 in good health and CMV-seronegative. The chain employs TRBV27 and TRBJ1-5, with TRBD1 as a possible D gene (5 bases). Sequenced material: PBMCs. CDR3 nucleotide sequence: TGTGCCAGCAGTTTAGGGGCGGGGGGGAACCGGCCCCAGCATTTT. It encodes CASSLGAGGNRPQHF.